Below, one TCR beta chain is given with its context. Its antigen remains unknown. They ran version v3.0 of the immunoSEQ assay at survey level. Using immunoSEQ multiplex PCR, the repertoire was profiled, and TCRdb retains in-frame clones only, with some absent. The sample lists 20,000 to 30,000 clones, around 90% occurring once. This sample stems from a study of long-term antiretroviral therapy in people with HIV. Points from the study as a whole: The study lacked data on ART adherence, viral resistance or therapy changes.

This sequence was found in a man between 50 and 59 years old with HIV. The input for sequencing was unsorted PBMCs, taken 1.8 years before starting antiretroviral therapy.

The CDR3 DNA is TGTGCCAGCAGCTTTGGGCCGCCCTACGAGCAGTACTTC. Protein: CASSFGPPYEQYF. The V gene is TRBV11-2, the J gene TRBJ2-7, with D hard to call. Germline CDR1 and CDR2: SGHAT and FQNNGV. This CDR3 is built from 13 residues. The ends were cut back, 3 bases at V and 2 bases at J, with 8 bases in the middle.